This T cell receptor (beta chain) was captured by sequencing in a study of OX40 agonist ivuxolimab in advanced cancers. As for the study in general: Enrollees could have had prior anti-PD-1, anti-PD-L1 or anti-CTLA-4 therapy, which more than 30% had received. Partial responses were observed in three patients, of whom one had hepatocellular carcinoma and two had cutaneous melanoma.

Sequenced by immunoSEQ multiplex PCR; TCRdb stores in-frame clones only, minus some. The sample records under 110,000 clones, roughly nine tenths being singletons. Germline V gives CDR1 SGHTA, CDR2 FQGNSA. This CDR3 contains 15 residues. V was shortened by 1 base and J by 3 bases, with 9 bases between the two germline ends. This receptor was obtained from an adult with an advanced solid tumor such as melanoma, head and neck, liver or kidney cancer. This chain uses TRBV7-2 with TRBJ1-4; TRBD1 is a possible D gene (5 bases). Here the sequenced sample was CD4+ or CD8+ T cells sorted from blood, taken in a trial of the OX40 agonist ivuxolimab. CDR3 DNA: TGTGCCAGCAGCTTAGGTGGGGGTGCTAATGAAAAACTGTTTTTT. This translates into CASSLGGGANEKLFF.